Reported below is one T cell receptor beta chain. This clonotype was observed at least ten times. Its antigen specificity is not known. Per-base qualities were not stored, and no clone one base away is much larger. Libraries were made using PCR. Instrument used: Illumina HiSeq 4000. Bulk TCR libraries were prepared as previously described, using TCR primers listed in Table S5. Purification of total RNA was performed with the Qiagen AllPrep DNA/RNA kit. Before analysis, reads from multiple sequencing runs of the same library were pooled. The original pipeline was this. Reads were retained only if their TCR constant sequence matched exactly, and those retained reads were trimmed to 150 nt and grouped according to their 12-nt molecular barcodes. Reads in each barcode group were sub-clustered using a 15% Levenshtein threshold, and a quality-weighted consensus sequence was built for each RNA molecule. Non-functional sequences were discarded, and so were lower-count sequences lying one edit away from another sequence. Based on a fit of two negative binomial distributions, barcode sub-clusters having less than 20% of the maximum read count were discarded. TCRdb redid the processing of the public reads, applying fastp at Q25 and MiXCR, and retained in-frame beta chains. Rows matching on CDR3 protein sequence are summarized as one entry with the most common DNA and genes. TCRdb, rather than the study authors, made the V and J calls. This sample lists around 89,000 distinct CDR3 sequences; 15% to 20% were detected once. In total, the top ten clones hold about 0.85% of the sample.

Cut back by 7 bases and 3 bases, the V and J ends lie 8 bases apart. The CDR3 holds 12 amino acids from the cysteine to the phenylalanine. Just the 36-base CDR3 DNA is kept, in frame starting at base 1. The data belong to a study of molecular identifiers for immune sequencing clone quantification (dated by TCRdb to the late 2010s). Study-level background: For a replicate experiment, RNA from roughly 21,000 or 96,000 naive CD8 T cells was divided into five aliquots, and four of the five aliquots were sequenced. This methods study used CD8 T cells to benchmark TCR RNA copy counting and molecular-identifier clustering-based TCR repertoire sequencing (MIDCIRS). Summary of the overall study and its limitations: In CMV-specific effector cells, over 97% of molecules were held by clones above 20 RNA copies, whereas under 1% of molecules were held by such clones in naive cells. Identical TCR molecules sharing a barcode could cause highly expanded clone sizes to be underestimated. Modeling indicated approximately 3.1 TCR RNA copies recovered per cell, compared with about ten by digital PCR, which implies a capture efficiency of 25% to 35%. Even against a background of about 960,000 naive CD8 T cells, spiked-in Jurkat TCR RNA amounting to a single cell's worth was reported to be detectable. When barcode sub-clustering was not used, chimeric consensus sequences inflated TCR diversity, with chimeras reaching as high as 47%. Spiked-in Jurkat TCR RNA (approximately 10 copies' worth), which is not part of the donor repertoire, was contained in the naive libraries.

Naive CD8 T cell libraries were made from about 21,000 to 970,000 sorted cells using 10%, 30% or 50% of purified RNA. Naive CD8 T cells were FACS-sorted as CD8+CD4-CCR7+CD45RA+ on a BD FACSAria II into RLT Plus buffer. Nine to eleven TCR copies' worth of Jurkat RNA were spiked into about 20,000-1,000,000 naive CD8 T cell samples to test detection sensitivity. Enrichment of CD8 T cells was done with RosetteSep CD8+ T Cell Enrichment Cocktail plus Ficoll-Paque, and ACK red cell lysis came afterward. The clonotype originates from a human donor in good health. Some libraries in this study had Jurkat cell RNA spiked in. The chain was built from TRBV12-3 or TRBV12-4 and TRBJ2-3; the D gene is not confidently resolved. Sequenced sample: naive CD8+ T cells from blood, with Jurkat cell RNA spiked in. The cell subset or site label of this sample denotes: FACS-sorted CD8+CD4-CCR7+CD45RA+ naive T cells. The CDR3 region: CASNTETDTQYF. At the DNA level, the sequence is TGTGCCAGCAATACAGAAACAGATACGCAGTATTTT.